These T cell receptor beta chains were read from a single sample in a study of blood T cell repertoires in COVID-19. Here immunoSEQ multiplex PCR was the method, and the copy in TCRdb shows in-frame clones only, minus some. The sample lists approximately 300,000 clones, 90% seen once, with approximately 6.8% in the top ten. The sequenced sample consisted of peripheral blood. Receptor source: a woman younger than 45 with COVID-19, enrolled during active disease. CDR3s include the opening cysteine and the closing phenylalanine or tryptophan. The order of the fields is CDR3 protein, V gene, clone size, J gene. Clone size is shown for a subset of rows, as once, few, many or a class of expanded clone.

CASTDRQGPQLFF	TRBV28	.	TRBJ1-4
CASSMGTGGVFDEQYF	TRBV19	.	TRBJ2-7
CASIGRVKEKLFF	TRBV27	.	TRBJ1-4
CASTGLVNEQFF	TRBV2	.	TRBJ2-1
CASSSLRVLTNTEAFF	TRBV7-9	.	TRBJ1-1
CASSLSPRIEAFF	TRBV5-8	once	TRBJ1-1
CASSLERGGSIVYF	TRBV7-2	.	TRBJ2-7
CASSELGSGLVNTEAFF	TRBV25-1	.	TRBJ1-1
CASSSRDSLETDTQYF	TRBV21-1	.	TRBJ2-3
CASGTSGQKRETQYF	TRBV9	.	TRBJ2-5
CASRDRVNTEAFF	TRBV10-1	.	TRBJ1-1
CASSQGSHRLSNQPQHF	TRBV4-1	.	TRBJ1-5
CASSPTGDTQYF	TRBV7-3	.	TRBJ2-3
CASRWASGSTDTQYF	TRBV2	.	TRBJ2-3
CASSLRRREQYF	TRBV5-6	few	TRBJ2-7
CASSYTGSSYEQYF	TRBV11-2	once	TRBJ2-7
CASSSTHLRDTEAFF	TRBV7-9	.	TRBJ1-1
CASRPSGYGYTF	TRBV28	.	TRBJ1-2
CASSFVLAGTEQYF	TRBV13	few	TRBJ2-7